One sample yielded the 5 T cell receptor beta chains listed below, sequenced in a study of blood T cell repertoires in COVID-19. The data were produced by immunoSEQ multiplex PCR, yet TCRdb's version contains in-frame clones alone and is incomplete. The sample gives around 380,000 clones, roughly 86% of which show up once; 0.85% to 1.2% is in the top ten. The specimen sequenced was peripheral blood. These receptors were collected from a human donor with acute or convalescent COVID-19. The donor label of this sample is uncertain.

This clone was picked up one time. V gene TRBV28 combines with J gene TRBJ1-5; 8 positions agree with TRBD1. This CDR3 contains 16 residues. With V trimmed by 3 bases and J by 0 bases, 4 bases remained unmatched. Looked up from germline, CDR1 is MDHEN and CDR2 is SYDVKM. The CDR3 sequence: CASSFGTGYSNQPQHF. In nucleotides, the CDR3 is TGTGCCAGCAGTTTCGGGACAGGATATAGCAATCAGCCCCAGCATTTT.

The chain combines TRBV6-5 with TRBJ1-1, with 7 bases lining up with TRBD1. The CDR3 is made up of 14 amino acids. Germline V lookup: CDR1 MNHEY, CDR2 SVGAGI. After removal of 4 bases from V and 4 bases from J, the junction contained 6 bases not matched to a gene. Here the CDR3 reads CASSFRQGGTEAFF. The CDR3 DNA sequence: TGTGCCAGCAGTTTTCGACAGGGAGGCACTGAAGCTTTCTTT.

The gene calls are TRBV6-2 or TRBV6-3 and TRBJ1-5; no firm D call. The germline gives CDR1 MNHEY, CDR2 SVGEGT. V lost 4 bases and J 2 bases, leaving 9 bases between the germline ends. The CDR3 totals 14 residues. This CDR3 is CASSLAAGNQPQHF. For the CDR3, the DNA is TGTGCCAGCAGTTTGGCAGCGGGCAATCAGCCCCAGCATTTT.

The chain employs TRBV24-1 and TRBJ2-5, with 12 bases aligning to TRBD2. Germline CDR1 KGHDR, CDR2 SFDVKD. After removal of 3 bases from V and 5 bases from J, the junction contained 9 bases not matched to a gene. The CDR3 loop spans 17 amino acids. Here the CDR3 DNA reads TGTGCCACCAGTGATAGGACTAGCGGGGCTACGAAGGAGACCCAGTACTTC. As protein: CATSDRTSGATKETQYF.

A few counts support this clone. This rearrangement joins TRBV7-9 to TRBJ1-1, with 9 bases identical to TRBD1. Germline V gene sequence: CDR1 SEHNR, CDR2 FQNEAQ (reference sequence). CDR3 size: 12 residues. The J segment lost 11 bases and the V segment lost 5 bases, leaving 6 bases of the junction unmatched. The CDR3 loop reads CASSHPTGGAFF. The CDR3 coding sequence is TGTGCCAGCAGCCACCCGACAGGGGGGGCTTTCTTT.